Given below is one TCR beta chain in context. This sample was included in a study of T cells in Graves' hyperthyroidism and ophthalmopathy. The CDR3 is 15 amino acids. The junction had 11 bases not matched to a gene; V was cut back by 6 bases and J by 4 bases. The germline V gene encodes CDR1 SEHNR and CDR2 FQNEAQ (reference sequence). The source material, RNA transcripts, was used to amplify TCR beta CDR3 regions. The HTBI set primed first-round TCR CDR3 RT-PCR. TCRdb ran MiXCR on the multiplex PCR reads and lists one entry per CDR3 protein. Of 550,000 to 700,000 distinct CDR3 sequences in the sample, just over 45% are singletons; the top ten hold about 20%.

This clonotype originated in an adult woman with Graves' disease, either hyperthyroidism or ophthalmopathy (not recorded which). The chain couples TRBV7-9 to TRBJ1-2; 7 nucleotides align to TRBD1. The sequenced sample was peripheral blood or thyroid tissue (not recorded which). This CDR3 is CASSPDREWGYGYTF. The CDR3 DNA follows: TGTGCCAGCAGTCCTGACAGGGAGTGGGGCTATGGCTACACCTTC.